The entry that follows covers one TCR beta chain sequence. This entry comes from a study of blood T cell repertoires in COVID-19. Across the study: T cells, B-cell-depleted T cells, or PBMCs supplied cDNA or gDNA.

The authors' processing: Cell counts per sample came from amplifying reference gene primers. The protocol was immunoSEQ multiplex PCR, while the TCRdb copy is restricted to in-frame clones and leaves out a portion. The DNA was the basis for D and trimming; V, J and clone size are from that table. Here the sample spans 110,000 or so clones, about 90% being singletons. V was cut by 11 bases and J by 6 bases, with 28 bases left in between. The CDR3 length is 16 residues. Germline V gives CDR1 MNHEY, CDR2 SMNVEV (reference sequence). Sample: peripheral blood. This clonotype was sampled from a man between 65 and 80 years old who had recovered from COVID-19. The chain joins TRBV27 to TRBJ1-1; possibly TRBD1 for D (6 bases). CDR3 sequence: CAAPPLRPDRVSEAFF. The CDR3 nucleotides read TGTGCCGCTCCTCCCCTGCGTCCGGACAGAGTCTCTGAAGCTTTCTTT.